The 20 T cell receptor beta chains below were found in one sample sequenced in a study of T cells in Graves' hyperthyroidism and ophthalmopathy. Using RNA transcripts as the source, TCR beta CDR3 regions were amplified. First-round RT-PCR with HTBI primers amplified the TCR CDR3 region. TCRdb re-derived calls from the multiplex PCR reads in MiXCR, one entry per CDR3 protein. The table includes about 700,000 distinct CDR3 sequences, 13% to 15% detected once. Sequencing used blood. The receptor source for this set is a woman aged 18-29 years with Graves' hyperthyroidism.

The table lists this clonotype with many counts. The chain recombines TRBV7-2 with TRBJ2-1, with 8 bases aligning to TRBD1. Germline V gives CDR1 SGHTA, CDR2 FQGNSA. V lost 6 bases to trimming and J lost 8 bases; unmatched junction nucleotides: 6. The CDR3 runs to 13 residues. DNA for the CDR3: TGTGCCAGCAGTGGACAGGGTCCGTATGAGCAGTTCTTC. Its translation is CASSGQGPYEQFF.

Ten or more counts support this clonotype. A junction boundary mismatches the germline segment, possibly from a read error. The chain carries TRBV18 and TRBJ2-4; 10 bases are a match to TRBD2. Germline V gene data show CDR1 as KGHSH and CDR2 as LQKENI. This CDR3 is 17 amino acids long. CDR3 region: CASSHSVGLASQDIQYF. The CDR3 DNA reads TGTGCTAGCTCACACTCCGTGGGACTAGCGTCCCAGGACATTCAGTACTTC.

This clonotype occurred many times. The V gene is TRBV30, the J gene TRBJ1-2; no definite D call. This CDR3 is built from 11 residues. Germline lookup yields CDR1 GTSNPN and CDR2 SVGIG (reference sequence). The V gene lost 3 bases and the J gene lost 6 bases, with 8 bases spanning the gap. CDR3 coding DNA: TGTGCCTGGAGAATAGGAGATGGCTACACCTTC. It is translated as CAWRIGDGYTF.

This clonotype came up a few times. CDR3 amino acids: CASSLSVGAYNEQFF. The CDR3 nucleotides are TGTGCCAGCAGCTTATCAGTGGGGGCCTACAATGAGCAGTTCTTC. V usage is TRBV7-3 and J usage is TRBJ2-1; D is tentatively TRBD1 or TRBD2 (5 bases each). Trimming pared 2 bases from V and 2 bases from J, leaving 10 bases between. The CDR3 totals 15 residues. Germline V gene lookup returns CDR1 SGHTA and CDR2 FQGTGA.

The chain combines TRBV12-3 or TRBV12-4 with TRBJ2-1, with a tentative D call TRBD2 (6 bases). V shed 3 bases and J shed 3 bases, with 27 bases lying between them. The CDR3 spans 20 residues. In DNA, the CDR3 is TGTGCCAGCAGTTTCCCGAAGACTAGGGTGGGCTTGGGGATCTACAATGAGCAGTTCTTC. It is translated as CASSFPKTRVGLGIYNEQFF.

This clonotype was counted a few times. The genes are TRBV12-5 and TRBJ1-5; D is unresolved. This CDR3 contains 13 residues. V gave up 9 bases and J gave up 0 bases, with 9 bases separating them. CDR1 LGHNT and CDR2 FRNRAP come from the germline V gene. This CDR3 reads CASGYDSNQPQHF. In DNA, the CDR3 is TGTGCTAGCGGGTATGATAGCAATCAGCCCCAGCATTTT. Full variable domain (rest looked up from reference TRBV12-5 and TRBJ1-5): DARVTQTPRHKVTEMGQEVTMRCQPILGHNTVFWYRQTMMQGLELLAYFRNRAPLDDSGMPKDRFSAEMPDATLATLKIQPSEPRDSAVYFCASGYDSNQPQHFGDGTRLSIL.

V and J are TRBV11-3 and TRBJ1-4; no clear D gene. The V gene's germline CDR1 is SGHNT and CDR2 YENEEA. V lost 5 bases, J lost 3 bases, and 10 bases lay in between. The CDR3 is made up of 14 amino acids. CDR3 DNA sequence: TGTGCCAGCAGCCCCCAACCCTCTAATGAAAAACTGTTTTTT. This encodes CASSPQPSNEKLFF.

The chain has TRBV9 and TRBJ2-1, with D maybe TRBD2 (6 bases). The V end was cut by 0 bases, the J end by 2 bases, with 9 bases between. This CDR3 has 15 residues. Germline V gene lookup returns CDR1 SGDLS and CDR2 YYNGEE. CDR3 nucleotide sequence: TGTGCCAGCAGCGTAGCTTCGGGGGCCTACAATGAGCAGTTCTTC. Protein product: CASSVASGAYNEQFF.

The rearrangement links TRBV6-1 to TRBJ2-3; TRBD2 matches at 14 bases. This CDR3 is built from 16 residues. The germline CDR1 and CDR2 sequences are MNHNS and SASEGT. The V segment lost 8 bases and the J segment 2 bases; nucleotides outside the gene matches: 6. The CDR3 DNA follows: TGTGCCAGCTGGGGGGGACTAGCGGGAGCCACAGATACGCAGTATTTT. Translating it yields CASWGGLAGATDTQYF.

V is TRBV29-1 and J is TRBJ1-2, with 8 bases that match TRBD1. Germline CDR1 reads SQVTM; CDR2 reads ANQGSEA. This CDR3 comprises 12 residues. V dropped 7 bases and J dropped 7; count of bases not matched to a gene: 8. This chain's CDR3 is CSAVEQGGGYTF. CDR3 bases: TGCAGCGCTGTTGAACAGGGGGGTGGCTACACCTTC.

This clonotype came up many times. The V gene is TRBV12-3 or TRBV12-4, the J gene TRBJ1-2, with D hard to call. The CDR3 has 14 amino acids. The V gene lost 4 bases and the J gene lost 0 bases, with 9 bases spanning the gap. Here the CDR3 reads CASSYHSANYGYTF. DNA of the CDR3: TGTGCCAGCAGTTATCACTCCGCTAACTATGGCTACACCTTC.

This clonotype has at least ten counts. The chain couples TRBV2 to TRBJ2-7; D could derive from TRBD1 or TRBD2 (5 bases each). V gave up 7 bases and J gave up 1 base, with 11 bases separating them. The CDR3 is 13 amino acids. CDR1 SNHLY and CDR2 FYNNEI come from the germline V gene. The CDR3 bases are TGTGCCAGCAACCGGGACCGATCCTACGAGCAGTACTTC. Translating it yields CASNRDRSYEQYF.

This clonotype was recorded a few times. The V and J genes are TRBV19 and TRBJ2-7; 12 bases are shared with TRBD2. The CDR3 length is 15 residues. Germline loops: CDR1 LNHDA, CDR2 SQIVND (reference sequence). The ends lost 5 bases at V and 3 bases at J; junction bases unmatched: 5. The CDR3 DNA sequence: TGTGCCAGTAGTTTGACTAGCGGGAGTAACTACGAGCAGTACTTC. It encodes CASSLTSGSNYEQYF.

Concerning this clonotype itself: A clone one base away is much larger, so this may be a read error. The chain combines TRBV11-2 with TRBJ2-7; 7 nucleotides align to TRBD2. The better agreement between TRBJ2-1 and the DNA end casts doubt on the J call. The CDR3 runs to 15 residues. Germline CDR1 and CDR2: SGHAT and FQNNGV. In DNA, the CDR3 is TGTGCCAGCAGCTCATTAGCGGGCTTAGCCTACGAGCAGTTCTTC. It codes for CASSSLAGLAYEQFF.

V and J are TRBV18 and TRBJ2-5; D gene unclear. Per germline, CDR1 KGHSH and CDR2 LQKENI. The CDR3 sequence is 14 residues long. V was pared by 3 bases and J by 0 bases, with 8 bases between. In DNA, the CDR3 is TGTGCCAGCTCACCCATACATAACCAAGAGACCCAGTACTTC. This encodes CASSPIHNQETQYF.

This clonotype was counted at least ten times. This chain connects TRBV11-3 to TRBJ1-1; D possibly corresponds to TRBD1 (5 bases). This CDR3 contains 14 residues. The V end lost 5 bases, the J end lost 7 bases, and 17 bases lay between the germline ends. Germline loops: CDR1 SGHNT, CDR2 YENEEA. The CDR3 sequence is CASSPPPRDGEAFF. Here the CDR3 DNA reads TGTGCCAGCAGCCCCCCACCCAGGGACGGTGAAGCTTTCTTT. The entire variable domain, with the rest obtained from reference TRBV11-3 and TRBJ1-1, is as follows: EAGVVQSPRYKIIEKKQPVAFWCNPISGHNTLYWYLQNLGQGPELLIRYENEEAVDDSQLPKDRFSAERLKGVDSTLKIQPAELGDSAVYLCASSPPPRDGEAFFGQGTRLTVV.

This clonotype was seen repeatedly, ten times or more. This rearrangement joins TRBV27 to TRBJ2-5; 7 bases align to TRBD2. CDR3 length: 16 residues. The J segment lost 4 bases and the V segment lost 0 bases, leaving 8 bases of the junction unmatched. The V gene's germline CDR1 is MNHEY and CDR2 SMNVEV (reference sequence). CDR3 nucleotides: TGTGCCAGCAGTTTATCGGGAGGGGAGGTCGGAGAGACCCAGTACTTC. The encoded protein is CASSLSGGEVGETQYF.

This clonotype was seen at least ten times. The genes are TRBV10-2 and TRBJ2-3, with 8 positions matching TRBD2. Germline V gene data show CDR1 as WSHSY and CDR2 as SAAADI. The CDR3 totals 16 residues. Trimming cost V 6 bases and J 2 bases; bases outside gene matches: 10. The CDR3 loop reads CASRDQPGLDTDTQYF. The CDR3 DNA reads as TGCGCCAGCAGAGACCAGCCGGGACTAGACACAGATACGCAGTATTTT.

This chain joins TRBV5-4 and TRBJ2-7, with D perhaps TRBD1 (5 bases). V lost 1 base and J lost 0, with 11 bases in between. This CDR3 region has 15 residues. CDR1 and CDR2 from the germline V gene are SGHNT and YYREEE (reference sequence). Here the CDR3 reads CASSLPGHYSYEQYF. The CDR3 DNA sequence: TGTGCCAGCAGCTTGCCAGGACACTACTCCTACGAGCAGTACTTC.

In this sample, this clonotype turned up a few times. This rearrangement joins TRBV29-1 to TRBJ1-4, with 8 bases lining up with TRBD1. V shed 4 bases, J shed 4 bases, and the junction held 11 bases outside the gene matches. This CDR3 contains 16 residues. CDR1 and CDR2 from the germline V gene are SQVTM and ANQGSEA. The CDR3 region is CSVGAGGQGDNEKLFF. As DNA, the CDR3 is TGCAGCGTTGGTGCTGGCGGACAGGGAGATAATGAAAAACTGTTTTTT. The whole variable domain, filled in from reference TRBV29-1 and TRBJ1-4, reads SAVISQKPSRDICQRGTSLTIQCQVDSQVTMMFWYRQQPGQSLTLIATANQGSEATYESGFVIDKFPISRPNLTFSTLTVSNMSPEDSSIYLCSVGAGGQGDNEKLFFGSGTQLSVL.